The next 22 T cell receptor beta chains were all read from a single sample in a study of blood T cell repertoires in COVID-19. TCRdb keeps only in-frame clones here, not all; method: immunoSEQ multiplex PCR. This table has about 210,000 clones, approximately 85% appearing once. Input material: peripheral blood. Source of these receptors: a woman in her fifties or sixties with active or convalescent COVID-19.

This clone appeared a single time. The rearrangement joins TRBV5-1 to TRBJ2-3; D may be TRBD1 (5 bases). The CDR3 runs 15 residues. Trimming stripped 4 bases from V and 4 bases from J, with 16 bases between. Germline values: CDR1 SGHRS, CDR2 YFSETQ. The CDR3 protein is CASSPIGDSPDTQYF. In nucleotides, the CDR3 is TGCGCCAGCAGCCCCATTGGTGACAGCCCAGATACGCAGTATTTT.

The chain combines TRBV28 with TRBJ1-5, with D possibly TRBD1 on 5 matching bases. V lost 6 bases, J lost 7 bases, and 16 bases lay in between. This CDR3 comprises 14 residues. CDR1 MDHEN and CDR2 SYDVKM come from the germline V gene. The CDR3 protein is CASSQQAHGQPQHF. DNA of the CDR3: TGTGCCAGCAGCCAACAGGCCCACGGGCAGCCCCAGCATTTT.

V gene TRBV28 combines with J gene TRBJ2-7, with D tentatively TRBD2 (7 bases). The CDR3 extends over 16 amino acids. CDR1 is MDHEN, CDR2 SYDVKM, per germline. Trimming shortened V by 7 bases and J by 2 bases, and 21 bases separated the two germline ends. Written as DNA, the CDR3 is TGTGCCAGCACCATGGGGAGGGGGTCATTCGCCTACGAGCAGTACTTC. Translating gives CASTMGRGSFAYEQYF.

The genes are TRBV27 and TRBJ1-1; weak D call: TRBD1 (6 bases). The CDR3 spans 13 residues. With 3 bases removed from V and 4 bases from J, the gap between germline ends came to 9 bases. The germline gives CDR1 MNHEY, CDR2 SMNVEV (reference sequence). This CDR3 is CASSFTGFTEAFF. The CDR3 DNA reads TGTGCCAGCAGTTTTACAGGGTTCACTGAAGCTTTCTTT.

The chain carries TRBV19 and TRBJ1-1; possible D gene TRBD1, 6 bases. Deletions cut 7 bases from V and 5 bases from J, with 20 bases between. The CDR3 spans 15 residues. Germline values: CDR1 LNHDA, CDR2 SQIVND (reference sequence). The DNA for the CDR3 is TGTGCCAGTATTCCATCCGACAGGTCATGGACTGAAGCTTTCTTT. It codes for CASIPSDRSWTEAFF.

This chain connects TRBV19 to TRBJ1-5; 9 nucleotides match TRBD1. V was clipped by 10 bases and J by 9 bases; unmatched bases: 7. This CDR3 has 12 amino acids. Germline V lookup: CDR1 LNHDA, CDR2 SQIVND (reference sequence). The CDR3 DNA follows: TGTGCCACTAGACAGGGGGATCGGCCCCAGCATTTT. Translation gives CATRQGDRPQHF.

The sample holds one count of this clone. The rearrangement joins TRBV27 to TRBJ1-6; D is uncertain. Per the germline V gene, CDR1 is MNHEY and CDR2 is SMNVEV (reference sequence). The length of the CDR3 is 14 residues. The ends were cut back, 6 bases at V and 7 bases at J, with 13 bases in the middle. The chain's CDR3 is CASSPLAGNSPLHF. DNA of the CDR3: TGTGCCAGCAGCCCTCTTGCGGGCAATTCACCCCTCCACTTT.

The genes are TRBV18 and TRBJ1-3; 12 bases fit TRBD1. This CDR3 region has 16 residues. J was trimmed by 3 bases and V by 5 bases; bases with no gene match: 5. The V gene's germline CDR1 is KGHSH and CDR2 LQKENI. The CDR3 loop is CASSAGQGAGGNTIYF. CDR3 DNA: TGTGCCAGCTCAGCGGGACAGGGGGCCGGTGGAAACACCATATATTTT.

V usage is TRBV10-3 and J usage is TRBJ2-7; TRBD1 aligns across 7 bases. J lost 3 bases, V lost 2 bases, and 7 bases had no gene match. The germline CDR1 and CDR2 sequences are ENHRY and SYGVKD. The CDR3 length is 15 residues. CDR3 bases: TGTGCCATCAGTGAGCCCTCCCAGGGGGTCTACGAGCAGTACGTC. Protein product: CAISEPSQGVYEQYV.

The J gene is TRBJ1-5, the V gene TRBV12-3 or TRBV12-4; possible D gene TRBD1, 5 bases. The CDR3 covers 13 residues. The V end lost 6 bases, the J end lost 7 bases, and 13 bases lay between the germline ends. The CDR3 reads CASSPGGEQPQHF. CDR3 DNA: TGTGCCAGCAGCCCCGGGGGGGAACAGCCCCAGCATTTT.

The gene calls are TRBV10-3 and TRBJ2-2; 14 bases are shared with TRBD2. The CDR3 has 16 amino acids. V shed 6 bases, J shed 1 base, and the junction held 1 base outside the gene matches. Per germline, CDR1 ENHRY and CDR2 SYGVKD. The CDR3 loop reads CAIRGLAGGNTGELFF. CDR3 bases: TGTGCCATCAGAGGACTAGCGGGGGGGAACACCGGGGAGCTGTTTTTT.

This sequence joins TRBV4-1 and TRBJ2-5; D may be TRBD1 (6 bases). The CDR3 has 12 amino acids. Trimming took 0 bases from V and 12 from J, leaving 11 bases between them. Germline lookup yields CDR1 MGHRA and CDR2 YSYEKL. The CDR3 nucleotides read TGCGCCAGCAGCCAAGATCGGGGACAAAAGTACTTC. Amino acids: CASSQDRGQKYF.

The chain uses TRBV19 and TRBJ2-2; 7 positions agree with TRBD1. The CDR3 is 12 amino acids. The germline V gene has CDR1 LNHDA and CDR2 SQIVND (reference sequence). Trimming removed 9 bases from V and 4 bases from J; junction bases left unmatched: 2. The CDR3 here is CASTGVTGELFF. The CDR3, as DNA: TGTGCCAGCACAGGGGTCACCGGGGAGCTGTTTTTT.

This chain joins TRBV11-2 and TRBJ2-1, with a possible D match to TRBD2 (5 bases). Germline V lookup: CDR1 SGHAT, CDR2 FQNNGV. V dropped 7 bases and J dropped 5 bases, with 15 bases sitting between them. The CDR3 is made up of 14 amino acids. The CDR3 nucleotides are TGTGCCAGCAATCGAGGGCGGGCCCACAATGAGCAGTTCTTC. Amino acid sequence: CASNRGRAHNEQFF. Full variable domain (rest looked up from reference TRBV11-2 and TRBJ2-1): EAGVAQSPRYKIIEKRQSVAFWCNPISGHATLYWYQQILGQGPKLLIQFQNNGVVDDSQLPKDRFSAERLKGVDSTLKIQPAKLEDSAVYLCASNRGRAHNEQFFGPGTRLTVL.

The chain is built from TRBV2 and TRBJ1-1; D call uncertain. The V gene's germline CDR1 is SNHLY and CDR2 FYNNEI. This CDR3 has 15 amino acids. Trimming took off 6 bases at V and 1 base at J, with 15 bases between the two ends. The chain's CDR3 is CASRPREEGNTEAFF. CDR3 in DNA: TGTGCCAGCAGACCCCGCGAGGAGGGGAACACTGAAGCTTTCTTT.

The rearrangement uses TRBV5-1 and TRBJ1-2; 10 bases map to TRBD1. The germline gives CDR1 SGHRS, CDR2 YFSETQ. The CDR3 extends over 14 amino acids. Germline trimming cut 0 bases from V and 4 bases from J; bases unmatched to any gene: 0. DNA of the CDR3: TGCGCCAGCAGCTTGGGGGACAGGGGCTATGGCTACACCTTC. Its protein product is CASSLGDRGYGYTF.

This chain joins TRBV5-1 and TRBJ1-6; tentatively, D is TRBD1 (5 bases). Germline V gives CDR1 SGHRS, CDR2 YFSETQ. V was shortened by 1 base and J by 0 bases, with 20 bases between the two germline ends. The CDR3 covers 20 residues. This CDR3 reads CASSLHSLQGLSSYNSPLHF. For the CDR3, the DNA is TGCGCCAGCAGCTTGCATTCCCTGCAGGGCCTAAGCTCCTATAATTCACCCCTCCACTTT.

This chain uses TRBV2 with TRBJ2-3; TRBD2 agrees at 10 bases. Per the germline V gene, CDR1 is SNHLY and CDR2 is FYNNEI. With V trimmed by 4 bases and J by 1 base, 8 bases remained unmatched. The CDR3 spans 17 residues. The CDR3 nucleotides read TGTGCCAGCAGTGTCTCTAGCGGGGGCCGGGGCACAGATACGCAGTATTTT. As protein: CASSVSSGGRGTDTQYF.

The chain has TRBV7-9 and TRBJ2-5, with 7 bases fitting TRBD2. The CDR3 runs 15 residues. Germline lookup yields CDR1 SEHNR and CDR2 FQNEAQ (reference sequence). After removal of 2 bases from V and 2 bases from J, the junction contained 5 bases not matched to a gene. CDR3 sequence reads: CASSLRASGQETQYF. The DNA of the CDR3 is TGTGCCAGCAGCTTAAGGGCTAGCGGTCAAGAGACCCAGTACTTC.

J is TRBJ1-2 and V is TRBV5-1; the match to TRBD1 covers 9 bases. The germline CDR1 and CDR2 sequences are SGHRS and YFSETQ. This CDR3 region has 15 residues. The V gene end was trimmed by 0 bases and the J gene end by 6 bases; junction bases not matched to a gene: 6. The CDR3 region has the DNA TGCGCCAGCAGCTTGGCAGGGACAGGGCCGAATGGCTACACCTTC. Protein: CASSLAGTGPNGYTF.

The chain has TRBV10-3 and TRBJ1-2, with D tentatively TRBD1 (5 bases). Germline CDR1 is ENHRY and CDR2 is SYGVKD. V lost 2 bases and J 2 bases, leaving 9 bases between the germline ends. This CDR3 is built from 14 residues. CDR3 DNA sequence: TGTGCCATCAGTGAGCAGGGCCAGAACTATGGCTACACCTTC. It encodes CAISEQGQNYGYTF.

The CDR3 region is CASSLDPGLRNTGELFF. In DNA form, the CDR3 reads TGTGCCAGCAGCTTAGATCCGGGATTACGGAACACCGGGGAGCTGTTTTTT. V and J are TRBV11-2 and TRBJ2-2; possibly TRBD2 for D (5 bases). CDR1 and CDR2 from the germline V gene are SGHAT and FQNNGV. The V gene lost 0 bases and the J gene lost 1 base, with 12 bases spanning the gap. The CDR3 length is 17 residues.